A selection of T cell receptor beta chains follows, all from one sample in a study of blood T cell repertoires in COVID-19. The protocol was immunoSEQ multiplex PCR, while the TCRdb copy is restricted to in-frame clones and leaves out a portion. The sample holds 200,000 to 300,000 clones, approximately 90% seen once. The specimen sequenced was PBMCs or T cells enriched from blood (not recorded which). These TCRs come from a woman aged 25 to 39 who had recovered from COVID-19. CDR3s include the opening cysteine and the closing phenylalanine or tryptophan. D genes are given only for firm matches. The size field is filled for only some rows; it gives once, few, many or a size class.

d_gene	v_gene	abundance	j_gene	len	CDR3nt	CDR3aa
TRBD2	TRBV5-1	-	TRBJ2-1	15	TGCGCCAGCAGCCGGACTAGCGGGATAGAGAATGAGCAGTTCTTC	CASSRTSGIENEQFF
-	TRBV28	-	TRBJ2-2	14	TGTGCCAGCAGTTTTTCGTGGAGGCCCGGGGAGCTGTTTTTT	CASSFSWRPGELFF
TRBD2	TRBV10-3	-	TRBJ2-2	16	TGTGCCATCAGTGATAGTCCGGGCGGGGGCACCGGGGAGCTGTTTTTT	CAISDSPGGGTGELFF
-	TRBV3-1/TRBV3-2	-	TRBJ1-1	12	TGTGCCAGCAGCCAAGTAGCCACTGAAGCTTTCTTT	CASSQVATEAFF
-	TRBV3-1/TRBV3-2	-	TRBJ1-2	14	TGTGCCAGCAGCCCCCAAGCCGTTAACTATGGCTACACCTTC	CASSPQAVNYGYTF
-	TRBV4-1	-	TRBJ2-5	15	TGCGCCAGCAGCCAGGCCTCCCAGGCGGGAGAGACCCAGTACTTC	CASSQASQAGETQYF
-	TRBV19	-	TRBJ1-5	14	TGTGCCAGTACTGGCCAGGGTGTGCGTCAGCCCCAGCATTTT	CASTGQGVRQPQHF
TRBD1	TRBV19	once	TRBJ2-2	17	TGTGCCAGTAAGGACAGGGGACCCCCCGTCGAGGCCGGGGAGCTGTTTTTT	CASKDRGPPVEAGELFF
TRBD1	TRBV30	-	TRBJ2-1	13	TGTGCCTGGAGTGTACTCACAGGGGATGAGCAGTTCTTC	CAWSVLTGDEQFF
-	TRBV7-6	many	TRBJ1-3	16	TGTGCCAGCAGCTTCTTTGGCCGGGGGACTGGAAACACCATATATTTT	CASSFFGRGTGNTIYF
TRBD2	TRBV24-1	-	TRBJ2-1	16	TGTGCCACCAGTGATTTGGTAGCGGGAGGGCCCTATGAGCAGTTCTTC	CATSDLVAGGPYEQFF
TRBD2	TRBV5-1	once	TRBJ2-1	17	TGCGCCAGCAGCTTGGCCATGGGCGGGAGGGCCGAGGGTGAGCAGTTCTTC	CASSLAMGGRAEGEQFF
TRBD1	TRBV5-6	-	TRBJ1-1	14	TGTGCCAGCAGCGGGGACAGGGAAAGAGGTGAAGCTTTCTTT	CASSGDRERGEAFF
TRBD2	TRBV28	-	TRBJ2-1	14	TGTGCCACTATGGTCCGGACTAGGACCAATGAGCAGTTCTTC	CATMVRTRTNEQFF
-	TRBV12-3/TRBV12-4	-	TRBJ2-5	13	TGTGCCAGCACCCTTCGGGGAGCAGAGACCCAGTACTTC	CASTLRGAETQYF
-	TRBV4-3	few	TRBJ2-3	16	TGCGCCAGCAGCCAAGGTAACACCCCGCGAGGAGATACGCAGTATTTT	CASSQGNTPRGDTQYF
-	TRBV5-1	-	TRBJ1-1	13	TGCGCCAGCAGCCTGACTGGGAACACTGAAGCTTTCTTT	CASSLTGNTEAFF
-	TRBV6-2/TRBV6-3	-	TRBJ1-2	11	TGTGCCAGCAGTTATGCGTCTGGCTACACCTTC	CASSYASGYTF
-	TRBV5-4	-	TRBJ1-1	14	TGTGCCAGCAGCCCTAGACAGTCGGTGACTGAAGCTTTCTTT	CASSPRQSVTEAFF
-	TRBV11-2	-	TRBJ2-2	14	TGTGCCAGCAGCTTAATAGCGAACACCGGGGAGCTGTTTTTT	CASSLIANTGELFF
TRBD1	TRBV6-2/TRBV6-3	-	TRBJ2-6	17	TGTGCCAGCAGTTCGAATTCAGGGGGAGCTGGGGCCAACGTCCTGACTTTC	CASSSNSGGAGANVLTF
-	TRBV7-2	-	TRBJ2-1	16	TGTGCCAGCAGCACCAGAGCAGGGGCGACCTACAATGAGCAGTTCTTC	CASSTRAGATYNEQFF
TRBD1	TRBV10-3	-	TRBJ2-2	14	TGTGCCATCAACAGACAGGGGGGCTCCGGGGAGCTGTTTTTT	CAINRQGGSGELFF
TRBD1	TRBV27	-	TRBJ1-4	15	TGTGCCAGCAGGGGAAGGACAGGACAAAATGAAAAACTGTTTTTT	CASRGRTGQNEKLFF
-	TRBV14	-	TRBJ2-3	16	TGTGCCAGCAGCCAAACATACAGCGGGAGCACAGATACGCAGTATTTT	CASSQTYSGSTDTQYF
TRBD1	TRBV15	-	TRBJ2-1	14	TGTGCCACCAGCTCTCAGGGGGTCTTTTATGAGCAGTTCTTC	CATSSQGVFYEQFF
TRBD1	TRBV6-2/TRBV6-3	-	TRBJ2-2	16	TGTGCCAGCAGTTCGCTCCGGGACAGGTTGGGCGGGGAGCTGTTTTTT	CASSSLRDRLGGELFF
TRBD2	TRBV7-9	-	TRBJ2-5	15	TGTGCCAGCAGCATTAGCGGGAGGGGAGGAGAGACCCAGTACTTC	CASSISGRGGETQYF
-	TRBV27	once	TRBJ2-2	19	TGTGCCAGCAGTTTAAGAGTCGGACAGCCGACCTCTATCACCGGGGAGCTGTTTTTT	CASSLRVGQPTSITGELFF
-	TRBV18	-	TRBJ2-1	15	TGTGCCAGCTCACCTACACAGCAGACCTACAATGAGCAGTTCTTC	CASSPTQQTYNEQFF
-	TRBV27	-	TRBJ2-1	21	TGTGCCAGCAGTTTAGTAGGCCCGAGCTACGTTGCGGGACGGCTGACCAATGAGCAGTTCTTC	CASSLVGPSYVAGRLTNEQFF
-	TRBV7-2	-	TRBJ2-1	13	TGTGCCAGCAGTTATCCAGTGGTTAATGAGCAGTTCTTC	CASSYPVVNEQFF
-	TRBV28	-	TRBJ1-2	14	TGTGCCAGCAGTAAGAGCTTAATTAACTATGGCTACACCTTC	CASSKSLINYGYTF
TRBD2	TRBV27	-	TRBJ2-1	18	TGTGCCAGCAGTAAGACTAGCGGGACGCTCTTGGAAGGACATGAGCAGTTCTTC	CASSKTSGTLLEGHEQFF
-	TRBV5-4	-	TRBJ2-2	17	TGTGCCAGCAGCCTCCCGGGGGTGTCCAAGAACACCGGGGAGCTGTTTTTT	CASSLPGVSKNTGELFF
TRBD2	TRBV7-7	-	TRBJ2-3	16	TGTGCTAGCAGCTTAGGAGCTAGCGGGAGTACAGATACGCAGTATTTT	CASSLGASGSTDTQYF
-	TRBV19	-	TRBJ2-2	16	TGTGCCAGTAGTATAGGGGCGGGTCCGGACACCGGGGAGCTGTTTTTT	CASSIGAGPDTGELFF
TRBD2	TRBV7-9	-	TRBJ2-4	18	TGTGCCAGCAGCTTAGGAGGGGGGAGCGGGAGAGTCAAAAACATTCAGTACTTC	CASSLGGGSGRVKNIQYF
TRBD1	TRBV2	-	TRBJ1-1	13	TGTGCCAGCGTCTTAGGACAGGGGCCGGGAGCTTTCTTT	CASVLGQGPGAFF
TRBD1	TRBV7-2	-	TRBJ1-1	14	TGTGCCAGCAGCCCAACCAACCGACAGGGTCAAGCTTTCTTT	CASSPTNRQGQAFF
TRBD2	TRBV7-2	-	TRBJ2-7	19	TGTGCCAGCAGCCAATACTCCTTTCTAGCGGGAGGTACTAACTACGAGCAGTACTTC	CASSQYSFLAGGTNYEQYF
TRBD1	TRBV9	-	TRBJ1-5	15	TGTGCCAGCAGCGCTACAGGGGATGATCATCAGCCCCAGCATTTT	CASSATGDDHQPQHF
-	TRBV19	-	TRBJ1-5	15	TGTGCCAGTAGGGGAGGGCAGGCCGGCAATCAGCCCCAGCATTTT	CASRGGQAGNQPQHF
TRBD2	TRBV5-6	-	TRBJ2-3	16	TGTGCCAGCAGCCTAAGACTAGCGGCTAGCACAGATACGCAGTATTTT	CASSLRLAASTDTQYF
-	TRBV18	few	TRBJ1-5	14	TGTGCCAGCTCAAGAGGAGGAGGCAATCAGCCCCAGCATTTT	CASSRGGGNQPQHF
-	TRBV25-1	-	TRBJ1-1	15	TGTGCCAGCTCCCCTCCCTATGGGGGCAACACTGAAGCTTTCTTT	CASSPPYGGNTEAFF
TRBD1	TRBV27	-	TRBJ2-7	14	TGTGCCAGCAGTTCTACAGGGGGATCTTACGAGCAGTACTTC	CASSSTGGSYEQYF
TRBD2	TRBV28	-	TRBJ2-5	15	TGTGCCAGCAGTTACCTAGCGGGAGGGAGGGAGACCCAGTACTTC	CASSYLAGGRETQYF
TRBD1	TRBV4-3	-	TRBJ2-7	15	TGCGCCAGCAGCCAAGATTGGGGGACAGTTTACGAGCAGTACTTC	CASSQDWGTVYEQYF
TRBD2	TRBV4-3	-	TRBJ2-1	17	TGCGCCAGCAGCCAAGAACCATCGGCTAGCGGGTTCAATGAGCAGTTCTTC	CASSQEPSASGFNEQFF
TRBD1	TRBV2	-	TRBJ1-6	15	TGTGCCACCCGACAGGGGGCCTCCTATAATTCACCCCTCCACTTT	CATRQGASYNSPLHF
TRBD1	TRBV28	few	TRBJ1-5	15	TGTGCCAGCAGTCCGGGTCACAGGGGGTATCAGCCCCAGCATTTT	CASSPGHRGYQPQHF
TRBD1	TRBV14	-	TRBJ2-5	17	TGTGCCAGCAGCCAAGTCGGAGGCCAGGGGGCGAGGGAGACCCAGTACTTC	CASSQVGGQGARETQYF